This TCR beta chain derives from a study of human T cells and chemical hapten exposure. Note on this clonotype: Antigen: not known.

Study outcomes and limitations: TCRs at a frequency above 1 in 1000 stayed unchanged with DPC sensitization.

What the library attached to individual cDNA molecules were unique molecular identifiers. In the authors' methods: Ranging from roughly 23,224 to 690,600, TCR counts per sample had a median value of around 92,000. TCRdb independently ran MiXCR on the RACE reads; one entry per CDR3 protein. The V and J calls were determined by TCRdb, not by the authors. The sample holds some 120,000 distinct CDR3 sequences, about 9% seen once. Germline V gene lookup returns CDR1 DFQATT and CDR2 SNEGSKA (reference sequence). This CDR3 has 15 amino acids. V lost 0 bases and J 1 base, leaving 12 bases between the germline ends. Time point defined: healthy volunteer bleed at 2 weeks. Before extraction, the whole blood was not fractionated, and total RNA was taken from it.

V is TRBV20-1 and J is TRBJ1-1; a weak D match, TRBD1 (6 bases). This TCR came from a male donor in good health. Some clones in this sample may be carry-over from other donors' samples. The material sequenced was whole blood. CDR3 nucleotide sequence: TGCAGTGCTAGAGATGGTCAGGGGCAGAACACTGAAGCTTTCTTT. Translating gives CSARDGQGQNTEAFF.